These 7 T cell receptor beta chains were all obtained from the same sample, sequenced in a study of blood T cell repertoires in COVID-19. TCRdb's table, derived via immunoSEQ multiplex PCR, lists solely in-frame clones and lacks some. The sample includes approximately 40,000 clones, around 87% of them seen just once. Sequencing was done on a sample of peripheral blood. These receptors were taken from a man aged 60 to 69 with acute or convalescent COVID-19.

The chain employs TRBV19 and TRBJ2-2; 7 bases are a match to TRBD2. There are 15 residues in the CDR3. The ends lost 8 bases at V and 1 base at J; junction bases unmatched: 7. Germline V CDR1 and CDR2: LNHDA, SQIVND (reference sequence). CDR3 loop: CASASRGRNTGELFF. The CDR3 DNA reads as TGTGCCAGTGCGTCTCGCGGGAGGAACACCGGGGAGCTGTTTTTT.

The rearrangement joins TRBV18 to TRBJ1-5; no definite D call. Per germline, CDR1 KGHSH and CDR2 LQKENI. CDR3 length: 13 residues. Deletions cut 2 bases from V and 5 bases from J, with 7 bases between. DNA for the CDR3: TGTGCCAGCTCACCAGCCGGGGATCAGCCCCAGCATTTT. Protein sequence: CASSPAGDQPQHF.

The CDR3 nucleotides are TGCAGTGCTAGTTGGCAGGCCGTAGATACGCAGTATTTT. Protein: CSASWQAVDTQYF. The gene calls are TRBV20-1 and TRBJ2-3, with D unclear. Germline values: CDR1 DFQATT, CDR2 SNEGSKA (reference sequence). There are 13 residues in the CDR3. V lost 3 bases, J lost 5 bases, and 12 bases lay in between.

The chain is built from TRBV6-5 and TRBJ1-1, with 11 bases lining up with TRBD1. Looked up from germline, CDR1 is MNHEY and CDR2 is SVGAGI. V was pared by 7 bases and J by 4 bases, with 2 bases of the junction left unmatched. The CDR3 runs to 13 residues. CDR3 coding DNA: TGTGCCAGCACCGGGACAGGGGGCACTGAAGCTTTCTTT. This codes for CASTGTGGTEAFF.

The DNA for the CDR3 is TGTGCCAGCAGGAGATTGGGCGAGACCCAGTACTTC. The encoded protein is CASRRLGETQYF. The chain employs TRBV6-5 and TRBJ2-5, with D hard to call. From germline, CDR1 is MNHEY and CDR2 SVGAGI. The CDR3 covers 12 residues. Trimming pared 6 bases from V and 5 bases from J, leaving 10 bases between.

This chain uses TRBV5-4 with TRBJ1-4; possibly TRBD1 for D (6 bases). The CDR3 length is 15 residues. The germline V gene encodes CDR1 SGHNT and CDR2 YYREEE (reference sequence). V lost 3 bases, J lost 8 bases, and 17 bases lay in between. The chain's CDR3 is CASSSDRPLGEKLFF. The CDR3 region has the DNA TGTGCCAGCAGCTCCGACAGGCCATTGGGAGAAAAACTGTTTTTT.

This rearrangement joins TRBV11-2 to TRBJ2-3; TRBD1 agrees at 7 bases. Losses at the gene ends were 5 bases for V and 2 bases for J; bases not matched to a gene: 7. The CDR3 totals 15 residues. In germline, CDR1 is SGHAT, CDR2 FQNNGV. The CDR3 here is CASSPQTGPTDTQYF. CDR3 in DNA: TGTGCCAGCAGCCCCCAGACAGGGCCCACAGATACGCAGTATTTT.